This T cell receptor beta chain originates from a study of patients and donors after allogeneic stem cell transplantation. V was clipped by 5 bases and J by 2 bases, with 14 bases between them. The CDR3 is 15 amino acids. Germline-derived CDR1 and CDR2 are MNHNS and SASEGT. TCRdb called the RT-PCR reads again in MiXCR, with one record for every CDR3 protein. Among 800,000 to 1,000,000 distinct CDR3 sequences listed, about 20% were seen once. This clonotype showed up just a few times. The sequencing sample was made of blood, either unsorted or a sorted T cell fraction (not recorded which). The chain combines TRBV6-1 with TRBJ2-3, with a tentative D call TRBD1 (5 bases). This TCR derives from a human donor who was either an allogeneic HSCT recipient or a stem cell or donor lymphocyte infusion donor (not recorded which). It is not recorded whose cells these are; they may come from a transplant donor. DNA for the CDR3: TGTGCCAGCAGTCCAGGGTCGTCCGCCACAGATACGCAGTATTTT. Its protein product is CASSPGSSATDTQYF.